The source of this T cell receptor beta chain is a study of T cell responses to AZD1222 COVID-19 vaccine. In germline, CDR1 is MGHRA, CDR2 YSYEKL. This CDR3 is 17 amino acids long. V shed 0 bases, J shed 5 bases, and the junction held 8 bases outside the gene matches. Worth noting for this clone: Its antigen is unidentified.

TCRdb's table, derived via immunoSEQ multiplex PCR, lists solely in-frame clones and lacks some. Of over 85,000 clones in the sample, about 85% were seen once. Study findings and constraints: Only a handful of AZD1222 recipients, more than 5 in all, had baseline seropositivity. Spike was spanned by vaccine-associated CD4 TCRs, with dominance at 160-218 and 743-854. Repertoire collection took place solely once the T cell response had peaked.

The gene calls are TRBV4-1 and TRBJ2-1; the match to TRBD2 covers 9 bases. The source material was peripheral blood, sampled on day 0 of AZD1222 vaccination. This TCR derives from an adult in good health. The CDR3 sequence is CASSQDWSSGTHNEQFF. The CDR3 DNA reads as TGCGCCAGCAGCCAAGATTGGTCTAGCGGGACCCACAATGAGCAGTTCTTC.